This T cell receptor beta chain came from a study of CXCR3-negative and CXCR3-positive naive CD8 T cells (dated by TCRdb to between 2018 and 2021). Describing the broader study: Around 140 million TRB reads were obtained in total, roughly 1.5 +/- 0.3 million reads per library. Data from 11 donors, pooled across two independent experiments, went into the diversity and physicochemical repertoire analyses. The TRBV-TRBJ cluster analysis covered naive subsets from several donors and memory cells from 3 donors.

Each CD8+ T cell subset was flow-sorted in triplicate, and 300,000 cells per subset were placed directly into RLT lysis buffer. To exclude memory contaminants, naive CD8+ T cells were stringently defined as CD45RO-CCR7+CD27+CD95-. Using standard density gradient centrifugation, peripheral blood mononuclear cells were isolated from buffy coats. Naive CXCR3-negative and CXCR3-positive CD8+ T cells were flow-sorted using a FACSAria III. Total RNA was extracted from sorted cells using an RNeasy Mini Kit. To note about this clonotype: The antigen this receptor binds is unknown.

Sequencer: NextSeq 550. The Human TCR Profiling Kit (MiLaboratory) was used to make UMI-labeled 5' RACE TRB cDNA libraries. cDNA synthesis used the entire amount of extracted RNA, and PCR amplification then used the entire amount of cDNA produced. Libraries were prepared in parallel with an identical number of PCR cycles. Processing in the source paper ran as follows. With a requirement of at least two reads per UMI, MIGEC and MiXCR extracted about 50,000 +/- 10,000 unique UMI-labeled TRB cDNA molecules per library. An average of roughly 40,000 +/- 10,000 functional in-frame TRB CDR3 nucleotide clonotypes without stop codons was found per library. After downsampling to 5000 UMI-labeled TRB molecules per sample, diversity metrics, including normalized Shannon-Wiener and Chao1, were computed in VDJtools. Clonotype-size-weighted physicochemical properties of the central five CDR3 residues (interaction energy, strength, volume and Kidera factor 4) were computed in VDJtools. The reads were reprocessed in TCRdb, with one entry per CDR3 protein sequence and no accompanying DNA. These V and J calls originate from TCRdb's pipeline instead of the authors' own analysis. The sample's own table lists about 130,000 distinct CDR3 sequences. The ten largest make up around 0.62% of the sample.

The CDR1 and CDR2 encoded by the germline V gene are ENHRY and SYGVKD. Including cysteine and phenylalanine, the CDR3 has 13 amino acids. No DNA is given. Study-level results and caveats: CXCR3 expression partially decreased after cryopreservation, so most assays used freshly isolated PBMCs. TRBV-TRBJ usage was similar between naive CXCR3-negative and CXCR3-positive cells from the same donor, while memory cells showed distinct patterns. Compared with CXCR3-negative naive cells, CXCR3-positive naive cells had TRB CDR3s with higher hydrophobicity (lower Kidera factor 4), lower energy, and higher strength and volume indices. Both naive subsets had comparably high repertoire diversity, while memory CD8+ T cells had much lower repertoire diversity. Because surface CD5, which is linked to self-reactivity in mice, was comparable between the naive subsets, TCR interaction strength was also inferred from the physicochemical properties of TRB CDR3s.

The sample taken for sequencing was naive CXCR3+ CD8+ T cells from blood. The sample's cell subset or site, from its label and the paper: CD45RO-CCR7+CD27+CD95- naive CD8+ T cells expressing CXCR3 (TNR3+). Recombination connected TRBV10-3 to TRBJ2-5; lacking DNA, the TRBD1 call made by TCRdb goes unchecked. The receptor was derived from a human donor in good health. Some clones in this sample may be carry-over from other donors' samples. For the CDR3, the sequence is CAISEDRWETQYF.